The 18 T cell receptor beta chains below come from one sample, sequenced in a study of blood T cell repertoires in COVID-19. Clones were sequenced by immunoSEQ multiplex PCR, and TCRdb holds only the in-frame ones, with some missing. The sample includes 150,000 to 200,000 clones, 94% of them seen just once. The sample taken for sequencing was peripheral blood. The receptors here all came from a young man with COVID-19, enrolled during active disease.

For the CDR3, the DNA is TGCGCCAGCACCCTGCTAGCGGGCGGGGGAGATACGCAGTATTTT. Its translation is CASTLLAGGGDTQYF. This chain uses TRBV4-1 with TRBJ2-3, with 8 bases lining up with TRBD2. Germline V gene sequence: CDR1 MGHRA, CDR2 YSYEKL. The junction had 11 bases not matched to a gene; V was cut back by 7 bases and J by 5 bases. The CDR3 is 15 amino acids.

The chain joins TRBV6-5 to TRBJ2-3; D gene uncertain. V shed 9 bases and J shed 1 base, with 11 bases lying between them. The CDR3 runs 13 residues. Germline CDR1 MNHEY, CDR2 SVGAGI. The CDR3 coding sequence is TGTGCCAGTCAGGATTCAGGCACAGATACGCAGTATTTT. As protein: CASQDSGTDTQYF.

With respect to this clone: The junction differs from germline at one of its ends, possibly a read error. The J gene is TRBJ2-3, the V gene TRBV11-2; D is perhaps TRBD1 (5 bases). Germline assignment: CDR1 SGHAT and CDR2 FQNNGV. This CDR3 contains 14 residues. The CDR3 nucleotides read TGTGCCAGCAGCTTAGAACGCTCGACAGTTACGCAGTATTTT. It is translated as CASSLERSTVTQYF.

In this sample, this clone turned up once. This sample also contains other DNA sequences that code for the same CDR3. This chain links TRBV7-2 with TRBJ1-2; a weak D match, TRBD1 (6 bases). V lost 5 bases and J lost 6, with 13 bases in between. Per the germline V gene, CDR1 is SGHTA and CDR2 is FQGNSA. The CDR3 runs to 13 residues. The CDR3 coding sequence is TGTGCCAGCAGCCCCCAGGGGCTTAATGGCTACACCTTC. Its translation is CASSPQGLNGYTF. The entire variable domain, with the rest obtained from reference TRBV7-2 and TRBJ1-2, is as follows: GAGVSQSPSNKVTEKGKDVELRCDPISGHTALYWYRQSLGQGLEFLIYFQGNSAPDKSGLPSDRFSAERTGGSVSTLTIQRTQQEDSAVYLCASSPQGLNGYTFGSGTRLTVV.

The gene calls are TRBV7-9 and TRBJ2-7; the D gene is possibly TRBD2 (6 bases). Germline V gives CDR1 SEHNR, CDR2 FQNEAQ (reference sequence). Trimming left V 2 bases short and J 4 bases short, with 18 bases between. This CDR3 region has 16 residues. For the CDR3, the DNA is TGTGCCAGCAGCTTACCCCCATTCGGGGGAGAGTACGAGCAGTACTTC. Translated: CASSLPPFGGEYEQYF.

This clone was observed a few times. V and J are TRBV30 and TRBJ1-6; 8 nucleotides align to TRBD1. V dropped 4 bases and J dropped 8; count of bases not matched to a gene: 4. The CDR3 consists of 13 residues. Germline CDR1 reads GTSNPN; CDR2 reads SVGIG (reference sequence). The CDR3, as DNA: TGTGCCTGGACAGGGGGCCTTGATTCACCCCTCCACTTT. It specifies CAWTGGLDSPLHF.

Here the CDR3 reads CASSYSAAYNEQFF. The CDR3 DNA is TGTGCCAGCAGTTACTCGGCTGCCTACAATGAGCAGTTCTTC. This chain connects TRBV6-5 to TRBJ2-1; D is ambiguous. Per germline, CDR1 MNHEY and CDR2 SVGAGI. Trimming removed 0 bases from V and 2 bases from J, with 5 bases in between. This CDR3 has 14 amino acids.

The chain uses TRBV25-1 and TRBJ1-1; possible D gene TRBD1, 6 bases. Trimming stripped 3 bases from V and 5 bases from J, with 7 bases between. CDR1 is MGHDK and CDR2 is SYGVNS in the germline V gene. The CDR3 has 12 residues. The CDR3 DNA reads as TGTGCCAGCAGTGATCAGGGGACTGAAGCTTTCTTT. It specifies CASSDQGTEAFF.

V and J are TRBV7-9 and TRBJ2-5; 11 bases align to TRBD2. The CDR3 contains 16 residues. Per the germline V gene, CDR1 is SEHNR and CDR2 is FQNEAQ (reference sequence). V lost 6 bases, J lost 1 base, and 7 bases stayed unmatched. This CDR3 reads CASSPLAGAFQETQYF. CDR3 nucleotides: TGTGCCAGCAGTCCACTAGCGGGGGCCTTCCAAGAGACCCAGTACTTC. Using reference TRBV7-9 and TRBJ2-5 for the parts outside the CDR3, the full variable domain is DTGVSQNPRHKITKRGQNVTFRCDPISEHNRLYWYRQTLGQGPEFLTYFQNEAQLEKSRLLSDRFSAERPKGSFSTLEIQRTEQGDSAMYLCASSPLAGAFQETQYFGPGTRLLVL.

The J gene is TRBJ1-2, the V gene TRBV6-4; possible D gene TRBD1, 6 bases. CDR1 is MRHNA and CDR2 is SNTAGT in the germline V gene. The CDR3 runs to 14 residues. Trimming stripped 3 bases from V and 9 bases from J, with 17 bases between. The CDR3 region has the DNA TGTGCCAGCAGTGAGGGGGCGAACCCTGGGAGCTACACCTTC. This codes for CASSEGANPGSYTF.

The chain joins TRBV5-1 to TRBJ2-5; D might be TRBD2 (5 bases). This CDR3 has 12 residues. The germline V gene encodes CDR1 SGHRS and CDR2 YFSETQ. V lost 7 bases, J lost 2 bases, and 9 bases lay in between. The CDR3 sequence: CASFEGQETQYF. The DNA for the CDR3 is TGCGCCAGCTTCGAGGGACAAGAGACCCAGTACTTC.

The chain recombines TRBV19 with TRBJ1-5, with D perhaps TRBD1 (6 bases). The length of the CDR3 is 19 residues. From germline, CDR1 is LNHDA and CDR2 SQIVND (reference sequence). V was pared by 3 bases and J by 1 base, with 22 bases between. Here the CDR3 DNA reads TGTGCCAGTAGTATTTACTACCCCGACAGGATTAGGAGCAATCAGCCCCAGCATTTT. Residues: CASSIYYPDRIRSNQPQHF.

The chain joins TRBV19 to TRBJ2-2; TRBD2 matches 10 bases. With V trimmed by 3 bases and J by 5 bases, 12 bases remained unmatched. In germline, CDR1 is LNHDA, CDR2 SQIVND (reference sequence). CDR3 length: 18 amino acids. The CDR3 bases are TGTGCCAGTAGTATCGGGTATCTAGCGGGGGCGAGTACCGGGGAGCTGTTTTTT. Amino acid sequence: CASSIGYLAGASTGELFF.

The chain uses TRBV3-1 (or the pseudogene TRBV3-2) and TRBJ2-7, with TRBD2 as a possible D gene (7 bases). CDR3 size: 14 residues. Germline V gene data show CDR1 as LGHDT and CDR2 as YNNKEL (reference sequence). Trimming stripped 1 base from V and 8 bases from J, with 15 bases between. The CDR3 loop is CASSQVGGQIQQYF. The CDR3 nucleotides read TGTGCCAGCAGCCAAGTGGGGGGGCAAATTCAGCAGTACTTC.

In its sample, this clone was seen once. This chain joins TRBV11-2 and TRBJ2-7; tentative D call: TRBD2 (5 bases). This CDR3 is built from 17 residues. V lost 5 bases to trimming and J lost 2 bases, with 22 bases between them. Per germline, CDR1 SGHAT and CDR2 FQNNGV. The CDR3 DNA is TGTGCCAGCAGCCGCGGGCGTTCGGCGGAAAACACCTACGAGCAGTACTTC. Protein product: CASSRGRSAENTYEQYF.

This clone has only one observation. V is TRBV11-2 and J is TRBJ2-4; 7 bases align to TRBD1. Trimming cost V 2 bases and J 0 bases; bases outside gene matches: 7. This CDR3 has 17 residues. Germline V gene lookup returns CDR1 SGHAT and CDR2 FQNNGV. The DNA of the CDR3 is TGTGCCAGCAGCTTAATCCGGGACAGACTAGCCAAAAACATTCAGTACTTC. Its protein is CASSLIRDRLAKNIQYF.

J is TRBJ1-3 and V is TRBV2; D is unresolved. V lost 1 base, J lost 4 bases, and 8 bases lay in between. This CDR3 is 14 amino acids long. Germline CDR1 is SNHLY and CDR2 is FYNNEI. For the CDR3, the DNA is TGTGCCAGCAGTGAAGAAAACACGGGAAACACCATATATTTT. Encoded protein: CASSEENTGNTIYF.

This clone was observed a single time. The chain joins TRBV18 to TRBJ1-5; 10 nucleotides match TRBD1. J gave up 0 bases and V 6 bases, and 8 bases lay outside the gene matches. The CDR3 contains 17 residues. Germline V gives CDR1 KGHSH, CDR2 LQKENI. The CDR3 DNA is TGTGCCAGCTCCCCGGGACAGGGGTTAGATAGCAATCAGCCCCAGCATTTT. It yields the protein CASSPGQGLDSNQPQHF. Drawing the rest from reference TRBV18 and TRBJ1-5, the complete variable domain is NAGVMQNPRHLVRRRGQEARLRCSPMKGHSHVYWYRQLPEEGLKFMVYLQKENIIDESGMPKERFSAEFPKEGPSILRIQQVVRGDSAAYFCASSPGQGLDSNQPQHFGDGTRLSIL.